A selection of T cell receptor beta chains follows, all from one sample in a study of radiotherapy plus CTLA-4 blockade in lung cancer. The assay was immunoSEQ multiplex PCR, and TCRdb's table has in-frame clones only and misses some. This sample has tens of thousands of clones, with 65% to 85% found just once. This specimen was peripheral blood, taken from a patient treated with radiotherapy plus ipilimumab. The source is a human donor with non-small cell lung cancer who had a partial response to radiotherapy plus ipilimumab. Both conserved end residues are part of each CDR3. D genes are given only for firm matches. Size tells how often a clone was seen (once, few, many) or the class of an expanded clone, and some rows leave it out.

TGTGCCAGCAGCTTGAGGGGCAACAGGGGTCAAGAGACCCAGTACTTC,CASSLRGNRGQETQYF,TRBJ2-5,TRBD1,few,TRBV11-2
TGTGCCAGCAGCTTAAGTTGGCAGGGCATCTACGAGCAGTACTTC,CASSLSWQGIYEQYF,TRBJ2-7,.,.,TRBV7-2
TGTGCCAGCAGCCCTGGACAGGATTCCTACGAGCAGTACTTC,CASSPGQDSYEQYF,TRBJ2-7,TRBD1,few,TRBV5-4
TGTGCCAGCAGTGGACAGCCGGAGAGGGGCTACACCTTC,CASSGQPERGYTF,TRBJ1-2,.,.,TRBV6-5
TGTGCCAGCTCAAACGCGGAGCCCGGGGAGCTGTTTTTT,CASSNAEPGELFF,TRBJ2-2,.,.,TRBV18
TGTGCCAGCAGTGAAGCTCCCACAGTTTATGGCTACACCTTC,CASSEAPTVYGYTF,TRBJ1-2,.,.,TRBV2
TGTGCCAGCAGCCCACGACCGGCGGGGGGGACCGGGGAGCTGTTTTTT,CASSPRPAGGTGELFF,TRBJ2-2,TRBD2,few,TRBV7-6
TGTGCCAGCAGTACCCCGACAGGCCCGCCCTACGAGCAGTACTTC,CASSTPTGPPYEQYF,TRBJ2-7,.,.,TRBV6-5
TGTGCCAGCAGCGGGACAGACACTAATTCACCCCTCCACTTT,CASSGTDTNSPLHF,TRBJ1-6,TRBD1,once,TRBV5-4
TGTGCCAGCAGCAACATGAGGGTCTTAGACTATGGCTACACCTTC,CASSNMRVLDYGYTF,TRBJ1-2,.,few,TRBV6-5
TGTGCCAGCAGCTCTTTCAGGGGGCCCACAGATACGCAGTATTTT,CASSSFRGPTDTQYF,TRBJ2-3,TRBD1,.,TRBV7-7
TGTGCCAGCAGTCGACGGGGGGATAGCAATCAGCCCCAGCATTTT,CASSRRGDSNQPQHF,TRBJ1-5,.,.,TRBV6-5
TGTGCCACCAGCGGACTTGAGCCTAGCGGGGCTAGCACAGATACGCAGTATTTT,CATSGLEPSGASTDTQYF,TRBJ2-3,TRBD2,.,TRBV15
TGTGCCATCAGTCAAGGGGGACAGGGGTCCTACGAGCAGTACTTC,CAISQGGQGSYEQYF,TRBJ2-7,TRBD1,.,TRBV10-3
TGTGCCAGCAGACGGACAGGCATTATGGACGAGCAGTACTTC,CASRRTGIMDEQYF,TRBJ2-7,TRBD1,.,TRBV27
TGCGCCAGCAGTGGGGCGGGACAGGGTGAAGAGACCCAGTACTTC,CASSGAGQGEETQYF,TRBJ2-5,TRBD1,.,TRBV10-2
TGTGCCAGCACCTCCCCAGCGGGGGACCTCACCGGGGAGCTGTTTTTT,CASTSPAGDLTGELFF,TRBJ2-2,TRBD2,.,TRBV28
TGTGCCAGCAGCTCCGCGGCAGGGGGGTCAGATACGCAGTATTTT,CASSSAAGGSDTQYF,TRBJ2-3,.,.,TRBV13
TGTGCCAGCAGCCAACAGCACTATTCTAACTATGGCTACACCTTC,CASSQQHYSNYGYTF,TRBJ1-2,.,.,TRBV4-2
TGTGCCAGCAGTTCCAACCTCTGGGACAGAGATTACAATGAGCAGTTCTTC,CASSSNLWDRDYNEQFF,TRBJ2-1,TRBD1,once,TRBV27
TGCGCCAGCAGCCAGGTGGTTCTAGCGGGGGCTTCAGATACGCAGTATTTT,CASSQVVLAGASDTQYF,TRBJ2-3,TRBD2,.,TRBV4-1
TGTGCCAGCAGCTTGGGGGGTAGCGCTGAAGCTTTCTTT,CASSLGGSAEAFF,TRBJ1-1,.,.,TRBV5-5
TGTGCTAGTGGTTTGAGGGGGCAGGGCACCGGGGAGCTGTTTTTT,CASGLRGQGTGELFF,TRBJ2-2,TRBD1,.,TRBV12-5
TGCGCCAGCAGCTCCTCGGGGGGGAACACTGAAGCTTTCTTT,CASSSSGGNTEAFF,TRBJ1-1,.,.,TRBV5-1
TGTGCCAGCAGTAAACGACACCTAGCCAAAAACATTCAGTACTTC,CASSKRHLAKNIQYF,TRBJ2-4,.,.,TRBV28
TGTGCCAGTAGCCCACAGGGGGGGCCTCAGCCCCAGCATTTT,CASSPQGGPQPQHF,TRBJ1-5,TRBD1,once,TRBV19
TGTGCCAGCAGCTTAGACAGGGCATCCTACGAGCAGTACTTC,CASSLDRASYEQYF,TRBJ2-7,TRBD1,.,TRBV5-8
TGCAGCGCCAGACAGGGGCACTATGGCTACACCTTC,CSARQGHYGYTF,TRBJ1-2,TRBD1,.,TRBV29-1
TGTGCCAGCAGCCTTATAGCGGGGGAAAGCTACAATGAGCAGTTCTTC,CASSLIAGESYNEQFF,TRBJ2-1,TRBD2,.,TRBV11-2
TGTGCCAGCAGCTTAGACTCGGGACAGGTCAATCAGCCCCAGCATTTT,CASSLDSGQVNQPQHF,TRBJ1-5,TRBD1,.,TRBV11-2
TGTGCCAGCTCACCAGAGGCAGCCTCCTACGAGCAGTACTTC,CASSPEAASYEQYF,TRBJ2-7,.,.,TRBV18
TGTGCCAGCAGTTTATCTTCTGGGGCCATGGTCACCCTCCACTTT,CASSLSSGAMVTLHF,TRBJ1-6,.,.,TRBV27
TGTGCCAGCAGTCGAACTAGCGGGTCTTACAATGAGCAGTTCTTC,CASSRTSGSYNEQFF,TRBJ2-1,TRBD2,.,TRBV6-5